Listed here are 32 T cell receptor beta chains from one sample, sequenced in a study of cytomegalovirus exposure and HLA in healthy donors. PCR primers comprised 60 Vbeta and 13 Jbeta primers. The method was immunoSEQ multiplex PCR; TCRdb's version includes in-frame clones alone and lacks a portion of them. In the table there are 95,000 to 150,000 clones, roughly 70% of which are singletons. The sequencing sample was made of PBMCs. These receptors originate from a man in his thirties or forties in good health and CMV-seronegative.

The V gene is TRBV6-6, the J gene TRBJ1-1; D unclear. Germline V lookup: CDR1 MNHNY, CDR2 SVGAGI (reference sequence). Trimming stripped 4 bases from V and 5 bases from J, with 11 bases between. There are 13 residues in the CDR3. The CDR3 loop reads CASSFRLETEAFF. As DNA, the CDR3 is TGTGCCAGCAGTTTTCGGTTAGAGACTGAAGCTTTCTTT.

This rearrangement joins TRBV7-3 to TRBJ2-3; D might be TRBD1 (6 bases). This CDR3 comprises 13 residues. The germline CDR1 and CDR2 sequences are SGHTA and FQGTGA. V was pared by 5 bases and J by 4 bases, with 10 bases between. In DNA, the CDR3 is TGTGCCAGCAGCGCTCAGGGGCCAGATACGCAGTATTTT. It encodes CASSAQGPDTQYF. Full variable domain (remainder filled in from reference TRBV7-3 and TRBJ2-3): GAGVSQTPSNKVTEKGKYVELRCDPISGHTALYWYRQSLGQGPEFLIYFQGTGAADDSGLPNDRFFAVRPEGSVSTLKIQRTERGDSAVYLCASSAQGPDTQYFGPGTRLTVL.

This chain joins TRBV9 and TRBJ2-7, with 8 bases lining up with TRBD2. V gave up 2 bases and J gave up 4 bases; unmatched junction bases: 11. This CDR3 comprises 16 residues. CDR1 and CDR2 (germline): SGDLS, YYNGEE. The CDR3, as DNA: TGTGCCAGCAGCGTTGGGGCATGGAGCGGGGGATACGAGCAGTACTTC. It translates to CASSVGAWSGGYEQYF.

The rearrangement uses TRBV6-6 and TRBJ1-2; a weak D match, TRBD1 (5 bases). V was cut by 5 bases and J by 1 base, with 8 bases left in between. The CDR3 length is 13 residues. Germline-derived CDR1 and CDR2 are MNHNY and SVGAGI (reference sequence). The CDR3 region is CASSGDSNYGYTF. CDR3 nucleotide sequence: TGTGCCAGCAGTGGTGACAGTAACTATGGCTACACCTTC.

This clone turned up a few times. CDR3 nucleotide sequence: TGTGCCAGCAGCTTAAGTCTCTCTGGGGCCAACGTCCTGACTTTC. This codes for CASSLSLSGANVLTF. The V and J genes are TRBV7-3 and TRBJ2-6; D remains ambiguous. The CDR3 runs 15 residues. The V end lost 1 base, the J end lost 0 bases, and 4 bases lay between the germline ends. Germline loops: CDR1 SGHTA, CDR2 FQGTGA.

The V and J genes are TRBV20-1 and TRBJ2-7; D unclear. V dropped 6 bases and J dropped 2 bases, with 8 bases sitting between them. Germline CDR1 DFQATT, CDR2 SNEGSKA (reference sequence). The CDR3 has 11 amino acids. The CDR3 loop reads CSALSAYEQYF. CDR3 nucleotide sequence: TGCAGTGCCCTTTCGGCCTACGAGCAGTACTTC.

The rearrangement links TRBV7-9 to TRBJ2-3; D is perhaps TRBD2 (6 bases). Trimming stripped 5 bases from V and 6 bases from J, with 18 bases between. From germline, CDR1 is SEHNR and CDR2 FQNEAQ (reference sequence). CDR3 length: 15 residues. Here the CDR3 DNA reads TGTGCCAGCAGCCCGCCCCGTGGGAGCGGGGATACGCAGTATTTT. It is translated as CASSPPRGSGDTQYF.

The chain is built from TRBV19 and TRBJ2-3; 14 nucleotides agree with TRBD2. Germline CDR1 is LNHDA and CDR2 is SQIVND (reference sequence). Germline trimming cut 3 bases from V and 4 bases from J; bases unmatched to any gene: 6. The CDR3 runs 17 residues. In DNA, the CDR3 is TGTGCCAGTAGTATCGCGCCGACTAGCGGGGGGGCAGATACGCAGTATTTT. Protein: CASSIAPTSGGADTQYF.

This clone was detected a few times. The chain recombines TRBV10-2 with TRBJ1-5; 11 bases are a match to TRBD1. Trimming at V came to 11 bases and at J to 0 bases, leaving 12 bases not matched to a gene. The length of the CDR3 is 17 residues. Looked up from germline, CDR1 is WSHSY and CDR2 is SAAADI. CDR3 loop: CAYLRGQGADSNQPQHF. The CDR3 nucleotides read TGCGCCTACCTACGAGGACAGGGGGCAGATAGCAATCAGCCCCAGCATTTT.

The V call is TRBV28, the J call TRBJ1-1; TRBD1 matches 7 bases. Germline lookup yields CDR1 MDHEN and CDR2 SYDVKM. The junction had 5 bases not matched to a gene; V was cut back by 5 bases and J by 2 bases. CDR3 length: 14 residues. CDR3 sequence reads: CASSHRGSNTEAFF. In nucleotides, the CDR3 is TGTGCCAGCAGTCACAGGGGCTCTAACACTGAAGCTTTCTTT.

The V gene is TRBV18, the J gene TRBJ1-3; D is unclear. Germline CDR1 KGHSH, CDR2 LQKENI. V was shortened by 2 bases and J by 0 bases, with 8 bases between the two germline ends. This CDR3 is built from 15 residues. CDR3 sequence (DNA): TGTGCCAGCTCACCAGAGTCCCCCTCTGGAAACACCATATATTTT. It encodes CASSPESPSGNTIYF.

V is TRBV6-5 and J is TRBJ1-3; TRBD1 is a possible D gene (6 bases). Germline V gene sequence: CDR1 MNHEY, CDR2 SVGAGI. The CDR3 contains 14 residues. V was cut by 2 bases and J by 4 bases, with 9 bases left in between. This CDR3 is CASSYVGAGNTIYF. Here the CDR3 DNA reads TGTGCCAGCAGTTACGTGGGGGCAGGAAACACCATATATTTT.

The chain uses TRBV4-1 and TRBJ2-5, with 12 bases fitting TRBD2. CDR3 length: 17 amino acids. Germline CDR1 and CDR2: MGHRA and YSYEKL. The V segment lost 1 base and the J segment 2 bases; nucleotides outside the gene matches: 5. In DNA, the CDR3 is TGCGCCAGCAGCCAAGCTTCACTAGCGGGGGGTCAAGAGACCCAGTACTTC. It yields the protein CASSQASLAGGQETQYF.

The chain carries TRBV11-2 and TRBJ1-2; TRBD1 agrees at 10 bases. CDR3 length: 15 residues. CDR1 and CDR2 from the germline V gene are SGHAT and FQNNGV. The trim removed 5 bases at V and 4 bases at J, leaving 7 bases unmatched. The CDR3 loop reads CASSRPGTGVYGYTF. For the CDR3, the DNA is TGTGCCAGCAGCCGCCCGGGGACAGGGGTCTATGGCTACACCTTC.

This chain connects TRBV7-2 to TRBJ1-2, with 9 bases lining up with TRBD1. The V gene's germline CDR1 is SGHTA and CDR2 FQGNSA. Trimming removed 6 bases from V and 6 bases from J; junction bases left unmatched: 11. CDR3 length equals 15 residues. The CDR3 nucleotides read TGTGCCAGCAGACCTCCCGGGACAGGGTCCCATGGCTACACCTTC. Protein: CASRPPGTGSHGYTF.

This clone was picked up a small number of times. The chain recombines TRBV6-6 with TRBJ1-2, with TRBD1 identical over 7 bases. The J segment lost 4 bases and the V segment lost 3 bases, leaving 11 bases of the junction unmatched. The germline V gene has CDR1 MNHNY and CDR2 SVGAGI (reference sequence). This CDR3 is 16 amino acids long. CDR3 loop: CASSYDRQGLPYGYTF. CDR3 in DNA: TGTGCCAGCAGTTATGATCGACAGGGTTTGCCCTATGGCTACACCTTC.

CDR3 in DNA: TGCGCCAGCAGCCACCCCCTTGGGGGGGCAGGAAACACCATATATTTT. Translating it yields CASSHPLGGAGNTIYF. This chain joins TRBV4-1 and TRBJ1-3; a weak D match, TRBD1 (6 bases). The V end was cut by 3 bases, the J end by 4 bases, with 16 bases between. The CDR3 covers 16 residues. Per germline, CDR1 MGHRA and CDR2 YSYEKL.

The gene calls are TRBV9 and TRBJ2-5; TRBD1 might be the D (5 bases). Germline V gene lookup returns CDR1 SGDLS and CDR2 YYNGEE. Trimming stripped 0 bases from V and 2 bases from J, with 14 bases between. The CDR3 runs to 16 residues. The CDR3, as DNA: TGTGCCAGCAGCGTAGCTACAGCCAAGGGGCAAGAGACCCAGTACTTC. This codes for CASSVATAKGQETQYF.

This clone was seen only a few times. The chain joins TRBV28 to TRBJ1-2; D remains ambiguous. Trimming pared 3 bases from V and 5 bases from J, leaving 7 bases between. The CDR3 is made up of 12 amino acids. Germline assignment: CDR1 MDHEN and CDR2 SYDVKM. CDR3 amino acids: CASSFSVYGYTF. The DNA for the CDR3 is TGTGCCAGCAGTTTCAGCGTATATGGCTACACCTTC.

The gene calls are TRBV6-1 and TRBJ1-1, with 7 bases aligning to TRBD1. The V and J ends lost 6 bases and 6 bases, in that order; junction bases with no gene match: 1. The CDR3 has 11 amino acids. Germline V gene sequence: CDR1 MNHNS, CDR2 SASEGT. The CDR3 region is CASSGTAEAFF. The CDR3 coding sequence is TGTGCCAGCAGCGGGACAGCTGAAGCTTTCTTT.

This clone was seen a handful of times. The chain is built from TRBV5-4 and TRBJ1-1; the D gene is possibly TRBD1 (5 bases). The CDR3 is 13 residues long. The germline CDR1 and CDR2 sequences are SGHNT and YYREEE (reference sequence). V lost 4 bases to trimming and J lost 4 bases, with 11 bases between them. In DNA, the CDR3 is TGTGCCAGCAGCCACGAAGGGGTCACTGAAGCTTTCTTT. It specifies CASSHEGVTEAFF.

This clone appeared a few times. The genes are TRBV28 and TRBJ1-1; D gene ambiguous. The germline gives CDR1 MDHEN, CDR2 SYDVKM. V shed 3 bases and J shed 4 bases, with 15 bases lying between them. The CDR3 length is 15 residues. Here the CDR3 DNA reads TGTGCCAGCAGTTTCCGAGCGGGGATAAGCACTGAAGCTTTCTTT. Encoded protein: CASSFRAGISTEAFF.

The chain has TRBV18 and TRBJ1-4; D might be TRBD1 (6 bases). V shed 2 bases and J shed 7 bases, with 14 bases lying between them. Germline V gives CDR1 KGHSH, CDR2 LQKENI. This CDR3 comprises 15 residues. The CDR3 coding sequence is TGTGCCAGCTCACCAGGGGCAGGGGTGACTGAAAAACTGTTTTTT. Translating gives CASSPGAGVTEKLFF.

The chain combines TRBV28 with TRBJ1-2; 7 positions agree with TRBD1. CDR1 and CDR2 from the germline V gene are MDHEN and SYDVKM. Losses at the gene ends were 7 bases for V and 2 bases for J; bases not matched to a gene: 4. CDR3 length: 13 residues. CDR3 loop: CASTGTANYGYTF. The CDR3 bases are TGTGCCAGCACCGGGACAGCCAACTATGGCTACACCTTC.

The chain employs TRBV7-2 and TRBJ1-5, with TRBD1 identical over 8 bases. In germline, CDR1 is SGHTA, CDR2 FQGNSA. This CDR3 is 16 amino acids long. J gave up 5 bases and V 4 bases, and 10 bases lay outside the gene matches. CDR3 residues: CASSYRTGSIYQPQHF. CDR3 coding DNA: TGTGCCAGCAGCTATCGGACAGGGTCAATCTATCAGCCCCAGCATTTT.

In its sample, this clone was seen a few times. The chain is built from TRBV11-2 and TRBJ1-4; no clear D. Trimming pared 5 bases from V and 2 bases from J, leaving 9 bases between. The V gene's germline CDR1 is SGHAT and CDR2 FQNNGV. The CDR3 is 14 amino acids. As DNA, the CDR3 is TGTGCCAGCAGCCCTTTAGCCACTAATGAAAAACTGTTTTTT. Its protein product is CASSPLATNEKLFF. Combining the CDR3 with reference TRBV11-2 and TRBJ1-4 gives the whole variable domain EAGVAQSPRYKIIEKRQSVAFWCNPISGHATLYWYQQILGQGPKLLIQFQNNGVVDDSQLPKDRFSAERLKGVDSTLKIQPAKLEDSAVYLCASSPLATNEKLFFGSGTQLSVL.

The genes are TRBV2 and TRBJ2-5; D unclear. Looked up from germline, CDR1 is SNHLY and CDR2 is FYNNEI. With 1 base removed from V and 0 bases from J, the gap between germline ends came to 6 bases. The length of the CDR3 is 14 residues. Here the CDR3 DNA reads TGTGCCAGCAGTGAAGGGCCCAACCAAGAGACCCAGTACTTC. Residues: CASSEGPNQETQYF.

In DNA, the CDR3 is TGTGCCAGCTCACCGGGGACAGAAACAGATACGCAGTATTTT. Translation gives CASSPGTETDTQYF. V usage is TRBV18 and J usage is TRBJ2-3; 7 bases fit TRBD1. V dropped 3 bases and J dropped 3; count of bases not matched to a gene: 3. Per the germline V gene, CDR1 is KGHSH and CDR2 is LQKENI. There are 14 residues in the CDR3.

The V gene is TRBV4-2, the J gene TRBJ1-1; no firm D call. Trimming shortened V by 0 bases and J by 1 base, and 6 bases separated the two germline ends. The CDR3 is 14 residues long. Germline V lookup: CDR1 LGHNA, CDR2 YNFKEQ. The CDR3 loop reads CASSQDRRNTEAFF. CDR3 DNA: TGTGCCAGCAGCCAAGATCGCAGGAACACTGAAGCTTTCTTT.

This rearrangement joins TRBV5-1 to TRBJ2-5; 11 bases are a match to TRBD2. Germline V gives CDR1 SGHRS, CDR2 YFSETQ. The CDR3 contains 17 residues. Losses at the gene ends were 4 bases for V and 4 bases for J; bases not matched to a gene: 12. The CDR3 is CASSPHVAGGSGETQYF. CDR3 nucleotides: TGCGCCAGCAGCCCCCACGTAGCGGGGGGGTCGGGAGAGACCCAGTACTTC.

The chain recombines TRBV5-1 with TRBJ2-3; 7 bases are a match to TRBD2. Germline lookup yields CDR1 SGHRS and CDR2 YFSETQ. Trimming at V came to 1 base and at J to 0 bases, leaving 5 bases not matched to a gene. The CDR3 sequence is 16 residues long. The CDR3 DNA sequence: TGCGCCAGCAGCTTGAGACTAGCTCTTAGCACAGATACGCAGTATTTT. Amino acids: CASSLRLALSTDTQYF.

DNA for the CDR3: TGTGCCAGCAGTGGCGAACAGGGACTATTCGCCAACATTCAGTACTTC. This sequence encodes CASSGEQGLFANIQYF. V gene TRBV2 combines with J gene TRBJ2-4, with D perhaps matching TRBD2 (7 bases). The V gene's germline CDR1 is SNHLY and CDR2 FYNNEI. The CDR3 spans 16 residues. V lost 4 bases, J lost 7 bases, and 20 bases lay in between.